This T cell receptor beta chain was identified during a study of identifying expanded T cells in peripheral blood. Study results and caveats: Approximately 2-week clone count variance significantly increased as total template count grew. Technical replicates showed around 1.2 changed clones; two weeks roughly 15; four weeks 19.

TCRdb's copy holds only in-frame clones and misses some; the assay was immunoSEQ multiplex PCR. The sample shows roughly 63,000 clones, about 80% of them seen only once. No infections or other immune events were documented during collection. On this clone: Its antigen is not known.

V was pared by 5 bases and J by 2 bases, with 6 bases of the junction left unmatched. CDR3 length: 15 residues. Looked up from germline, CDR1 is SGHTA and CDR2 is FQGNSA. V is TRBV7-2 and J is TRBJ2-3; the match to TRBD1 covers 8 bases. The origin of this receptor is a person aged 18 to 69 in good health. The material sequenced was blood. The CDR3 region is CASSNRTGYTDTQYF. The CDR3 nucleotides read TGTGCCAGCAGCAACCGGACAGGGTACACAGATACGCAGTATTTT.